These 26 T cell receptor beta chains share one sample of origin, sequenced in a study of graft-versus-host responses after intestinal transplantation. The assay was immunoSEQ multiplex PCR, and TCRdb's table has in-frame clones only and misses some. The profile shows fewer than 150,000 clones, over 85% of them singletons. No antigen has been identified for these receptors. The sample in question was unstimulated CD4+ T cells sorted from spleen or lymph node cells, obtained before intestinal transplant. The receptor source for this set is a human donor who received an intestinal transplant.

The gene calls are TRBV4-2 and TRBJ2-5; a possible D gene is TRBD1 (6 bases). Germline V gene lookup returns CDR1 LGHNA and CDR2 YNFKEQ. The V end lost 0 bases, the J end lost 5 bases, and 13 bases lay between the germline ends. The CDR3 consists of 15 residues. CDR3 in amino acids: CASSQDAWTAETQYF. In DNA form, the CDR3 reads TGTGCCAGCAGCCAAGATGCCTGGACAGCGGAGACCCAGTACTTC.

The chain recombines TRBV18 with TRBJ2-7, with TRBD2 as a possible D gene (6 bases). V shed 3 bases and J shed 1 base, with 13 bases lying between them. The germline CDR1 and CDR2 sequences are KGHSH and LQKENI. This CDR3 region has 15 residues. The DNA for the CDR3 is TGTGCCAGCTCACCTCCCGGGACTCCATCCTACGAGCAGTACTTC. It codes for CASSPPGTPSYEQYF.

The chain links TRBV7-9 to TRBJ2-1; D might be TRBD1 (5 bases). There are 14 residues in the CDR3. CDR1 and CDR2 from the germline V gene are SEHNR and FQNEAQ (reference sequence). Deletions cut 5 bases from V and 9 bases from J, with 17 bases between. The CDR3 spells CASSHYYAGREQFF. The CDR3 nucleotides read TGTGCCAGCAGCCACTACTACGCAGGGCGTGAGCAGTTCTTC. The entire variable domain, with the rest obtained from reference TRBV7-9 and TRBJ2-1, is as follows: DTGVSQNPRHKITKRGQNVTFRCDPISEHNRLYWYRQTLGQGPEFLTYFQNEAQLEKSRLLSDRFSAERPKGSFSTLEIQRTEQGDSAMYLCASSHYYAGREQFFGPGTRLTVL.

The V gene is TRBV7-9, the J gene TRBJ1-1, with 8 bases aligning to TRBD1. Germline CDR1 is SEHNR and CDR2 is FQNEAQ (reference sequence). The CDR3 sequence is 18 residues long. V shed 5 bases and J 0 bases; nucleotides not matched to a gene: 14. This chain's CDR3 is CASSPSRQGSWMNTEAFF. The CDR3 DNA follows: TGTGCCAGCAGCCCCTCTAGACAGGGGAGCTGGATGAACACTGAAGCTTTCTTT. Full variable domain (remainder filled in from reference TRBV7-9 and TRBJ1-1): DTGVSQNPRHKITKRGQNVTFRCDPISEHNRLYWYRQTLGQGPEFLTYFQNEAQLEKSRLLSDRFSAERPKGSFSTLEIQRTEQGDSAMYLCASSPSRQGSWMNTEAFFGQGTRLTVV.

J is TRBJ2-5 and V is TRBV9; D is unresolved. The germline V and J ends were trimmed by 2 bases and 4 bases, with 12 bases remaining between them. The CDR3 spans 14 residues. Germline V gene lookup returns CDR1 SGDLS and CDR2 YYNGEE. CDR3 protein: CASSVTSYRETQYF. DNA of the CDR3: TGTGCCAGCAGCGTTACTTCCTACCGAGAGACCCAGTACTTC.

This chain joins TRBV6-5 and TRBJ2-7, with D possibly TRBD1 on 6 matching bases. Germline-derived CDR1 and CDR2 are MNHEY and SVGAGI. The CDR3 extends over 14 amino acids. The germline V and J ends were trimmed by 5 bases and 5 bases, with 16 bases remaining between them. CDR3 region: CASSQGPRGHEQYF. CDR3 nucleotide sequence: TGTGCCAGCAGTCAGGGGCCCCGCGGGCACGAGCAGTACTTC.

The V gene is TRBV6-1, the J gene TRBJ2-7; 8 nucleotides line up with TRBD1. Germline CDR1 and CDR2: MNHNS and SASEGT. Trimming cost V 6 bases and J 6 bases; bases outside gene matches: 10. CDR3 size: 14 residues. In nucleotides, the CDR3 is TGTGCCAGCAGGCGGGACAGGCCGTATTCCGAGCAGTACTTC. As protein: CASRRDRPYSEQYF.

The rearrangement joins TRBV6-1 to TRBJ2-5, with D possibly TRBD1 on 7 matching bases. Germline assignment: CDR1 MNHNS and CDR2 SASEGT. The CDR3 sequence is 15 residues long. V lost 1 base and J lost 5, with 14 bases in between. DNA of the CDR3: TGTGCCAGCAGTGAAGTTCACAGGGGAGGCGAGACCCAGTACTTC. The encoded protein is CASSEVHRGGETQYF.

The chain couples TRBV5-1 to TRBJ2-7; no definite D call. The CDR3 totals 11 residues. Germline CDR1 and CDR2: SGHRS and YFSETQ. The V end lost 4 bases, the J end lost 0 bases, and 2 bases lay between the germline ends. Here the CDR3 reads CASSDSYEQYF. CDR3 DNA: TGCGCCAGCAGCGACTCCTACGAGCAGTACTTC.

V gene TRBV15 combines with J gene TRBJ1-2; D is undetermined. Trimming stripped 5 bases from V and 2 bases from J, with 9 bases between. CDR3 length: 13 residues. Per the germline V gene, CDR1 is LNHNV and CDR2 is YYDKDF (reference sequence). This CDR3 reads CATSPPENYGYTF. The CDR3 coding sequence is TGTGCCACCAGCCCCCCAGAGAACTATGGCTACACCTTC. The variable domain in full, completed from reference TRBV15 and TRBJ1-2, reads DAMVIQNPRYQVTQFGKPVTLSCSQTLNHNVMYWYQQKSSQAPKLLFHYYDKDFNNEADTPDNFQSRRPNTSFCFLDIRSPGLGDTAMYLCATSPPENYGYTFGSGTRLTVV.

The gene calls are TRBV5-1 and TRBJ2-5, with 9 bases matching TRBD2. The CDR3 runs to 14 residues. Germline V gives CDR1 SGHRS, CDR2 YFSETQ. Trimming took 4 bases from V and 5 from J; bases not matched to a gene: 6. The CDR3 nucleotides read TGCGCCAGCAGCCCCGGGACTAGCCACGAGACCCAGTACTTC. It codes for CASSPGTSHETQYF.

The chain couples TRBV5-8 to TRBJ2-3; D is perhaps TRBD2 (5 bases). V lost 2 bases and J lost 2, with 12 bases in between. The CDR3 has 15 residues. Per the germline V gene, CDR1 is SGHTS and CDR2 is YDEGEE. DNA of the CDR3: TGTGCCAGCAGCTTCTGGGGAGCATCCACAGATACGCAGTATTTT. Translated, it gives CASSFWGASTDTQYF.

V usage is TRBV12-5 and J usage is TRBJ2-6; D is ambiguous. V shed 0 bases and J shed 3 bases, with 12 bases lying between them. The CDR3 runs 17 residues. The germline gives CDR1 LGHNT, CDR2 FRNRAP. In DNA form, the CDR3 reads TGTGCTAGTGGTTTGGTATTGATAGGCGTTGGGGCCAACGTCCTGACTTTC. This gives the protein CASGLVLIGVGANVLTF.

This clone has just one count. Other DNA sequences in the sample encode the same CDR3. This chain joins TRBV5-1 and TRBJ2-7, with 12 bases fitting TRBD2. Germline loops: CDR1 SGHRS, CDR2 YFSETQ. With 3 bases clipped from V and 4 bases from J, the junction kept 2 bases outside the gene matches. CDR3 length equals 14 residues. The CDR3 DNA is TGCGCCAGCAGCTCCGGGACTAGCGGGTACGAGCAGTACTTC. It codes for CASSSGTSGYEQYF.

The chain uses TRBV6-1 and TRBJ1-2; 9 bases are a match to TRBD1. This CDR3 has 16 amino acids. The trim removed 4 bases at V and 4 bases at J, leaving 10 bases unmatched. Germline V gives CDR1 MNHNS, CDR2 SASEGT. The CDR3 DNA sequence: TGTGCCAGCAGTGCGCTTACAGGGGGCTCTGGCTATGGCTACACCTTC. It yields the protein CASSALTGGSGYGYTF.

This chain uses TRBV5-6 with TRBJ2-1; 8 nucleotides match TRBD2. Per germline, CDR1 SGHDT and CDR2 YYEEEE. The CDR3 consists of 15 residues. With V trimmed by 5 bases and J by 8 bases, 12 bases remained unmatched. CDR3 residues: CASSWGRGGRHEQFF. The CDR3 coding sequence is TGTGCCAGCAGTTGGGGACGGGGGGGCCGGCATGAGCAGTTCTTC.

The rearrangement joins TRBV7-2 to TRBJ2-7; D is ambiguous. CDR3 size: 13 residues. The V gene's germline CDR1 is SGHTA and CDR2 FQGNSA. Trimming removed 3 bases at V and 3 bases at J, with 9 bases between. This chain's CDR3 is CASSLGSVYEQYF. The CDR3 DNA reads TGTGCCAGCAGCTTGGGCTCGGTCTACGAGCAGTACTTC.

CDR3 coding DNA: TGTGCCAGCGGACAGTCGAACACCGGGGAGCTGTTTTTT. Translated: CASGQSNTGELFF. The chain carries TRBV6-5 and TRBJ2-2; a weak D match, TRBD1 (6 bases). V lost 8 bases and J 0 bases, leaving 7 bases between the germline ends. Germline lookup yields CDR1 MNHEY and CDR2 SVGAGI. The CDR3 has 13 residues.

The chain uses TRBV7-2 and TRBJ2-2; 7 bases are shared with TRBD1. This CDR3 is built from 15 residues. The trim removed 4 bases at V and 5 bases at J, leaving 7 bases unmatched. Germline V CDR1 and CDR2: SGHTA, FQGNSA. The CDR3 bases are TGTGCCAGCAGCTGGCGACAGGGAAAGACCGGGGAGCTGTTTTTT. Protein sequence: CASSWRQGKTGELFF.

The chain combines TRBV19 with TRBJ2-7; the match to TRBD1 covers 9 bases. Per germline, CDR1 LNHDA and CDR2 SQIVND (reference sequence). V was clipped by 10 bases and J by 3 bases; unmatched bases: 13. The length of the CDR3 is 15 residues. In DNA, the CDR3 is TGTGCCACCGCAAGGTCCGGACAGGGGAGCTACGAGCAGTACTTC. As protein: CATARSGQGSYEQYF. Combining the CDR3 with reference TRBV19 and TRBJ2-7 gives the whole variable domain DGGITQSPKYLFRKEGQNVTLSCEQNLNHDAMYWYRQDPGQGLRLIYYSQIVNDFQKGDIAEGYSVSREKKESFPLTVTSAQKNPTAFYLCATARSGQGSYEQYFGPGTRLTVT.

This clone was seen only once. The gene calls are TRBV7-6 and TRBJ2-1; D may correspond to TRBD1 or TRBD2 (6 bases each). Trimming left V 5 bases short and J 4 bases short, with 9 bases between. Germline-derived CDR1 and CDR2 are SGHVS and FNYEAQ. This CDR3 comprises 13 residues. The CDR3 nucleotides read TGTGCCAGCAGCCGAGGGGGGTACAATGAGCAGTTCTTC. As protein: CASSRGGYNEQFF.

This clone was found once. The chain has TRBV6-5 and TRBJ1-2, with 10 nucleotides matching TRBD1. Germline assignment: CDR1 MNHEY and CDR2 SVGAGI. The CDR3 totals 14 residues. The J segment lost 7 bases and the V segment lost 5 bases, leaving 7 bases of the junction unmatched. CDR3 region: CASSEVDRGLGYTF. CDR3 DNA sequence: TGTGCCAGCAGTGAAGTCGACAGGGGGCTTGGCTACACCTTC.

The rearrangement links TRBV18 to TRBJ2-7, with D possibly TRBD2 on 7 matching bases. The CDR3 runs 15 residues. Per germline, CDR1 KGHSH and CDR2 LQKENI. V lost 2 bases, J lost 5 bases, and 16 bases lay in between. The CDR3 sequence is CASSPRGGLGDEQYF. The CDR3 DNA reads TGTGCCAGCTCACCAAGGGGGGGGCTCGGTGACGAGCAGTACTTC.

This chain connects TRBV5-6 to TRBJ1-5; D uncertain. The CDR3 has 13 amino acids. Trimming took 4 bases from V and 9 from J, leaving 14 bases between them. Germline CDR1 SGHDT, CDR2 YYEEEE. The chain's CDR3 is CASSRTIGGPQHF. The CDR3 coding sequence is TGTGCCAGCAGCCGCACGATAGGTGGGCCCCAGCATTTT.

The chain recombines TRBV2 with TRBJ2-7; D possibly corresponds to TRBD1 (6 bases). V was cut by 3 bases and J by 3 bases, with 12 bases left in between. Germline V gene sequence: CDR1 SNHLY, CDR2 FYNNEI. The CDR3 covers 14 residues. As DNA, the CDR3 is TGTGCCAGCAGTGAGAGTGGGGGCCTCTACGAGCAGTACTTC. It codes for CASSESGGLYEQYF.

The chain links TRBV2 to TRBJ2-5; no firm D call. Looked up from germline, CDR1 is SNHLY and CDR2 is FYNNEI. V dropped 1 base and J dropped 7 bases, with 4 bases sitting between them. The CDR3 runs to 11 residues. The CDR3 sequence: CASSEEGTQYF. The DNA of the CDR3 is TGTGCCAGCAGTGAAGAGGGGACCCAGTACTTC.